This T cell receptor (beta chain) is drawn from a study of blood T cell repertoires in COVID-19. Study as a whole: Spain, Italy and the United States supplied samples that represented acute and convalescent COVID-19. From T cells, B-cell-depleted T cells, or PBMCs came the material, which was cDNA or gDNA.

The V end was cut by 7 bases, the J end by 4 bases, with 13 bases between. Germline CDR1 reads LNHDA; CDR2 reads SQIVND (reference sequence). CDR3 size: 13 residues. In the study's own analysis: How many nucleated cells were present was estimated from reference gene primer amplification. Using immunoSEQ multiplex PCR, the repertoire was profiled, and TCRdb retains in-frame clones only, with some absent. V, J and clone size reflect that table, while D and trimming were determined from the DNA. The sample includes under 200,000 clones, approximately 92% of them seen just once. This chain uses TRBV19 with TRBJ1-1, with a possible D match to TRBD1 (6 bases). The sequencing input was peripheral blood. The TCR comes from a man between 50 and 59 years old with acute or convalescent COVID-19. CDR3 DNA: TGTGCCAGTACCCCGGACAGCCTCACTGAAGCTTTCTTT. It specifies CASTPDSLTEAFF.